The clone carrying this TCR beta chain was found many times. Stable hyperthyroidism: no ophthalmopathy progression over 18 months of follow-up. Participants, patients aged 18 to 65, had newly diagnosed hyperthyroidism with a duration under 2 months. It was 8.5 to 10 ml of fresh peripheral blood that supplied the PBMCs. The data belong to a study of T cells in Graves' hyperthyroidism and ophthalmopathy. Turning to the study itself: It was at initial diagnosis, before any treatment, that peripheral blood was collected.

V was clipped by 5 bases and J by 6 bases, with 17 bases between them. Germline V CDR1 and CDR2: SGHVS, FQNEAQ. The CDR3 totals 14 residues. There were TCR beta CDR3 regions amplified from RNA transcripts. An initial round of RT-PCR targeting the TCR CDR3 relied on the HTBI primer set. TCRdb redid the calling of the multiplex PCR reads with MiXCR, one entry per CDR3 protein. The sample yields 300,000 to 400,000 distinct CDR3 sequences, approximately 22% seen once. The sequence was collected from a woman in her fifties or sixties with Graves' hyperthyroidism. The sample was blood. The J gene is TRBJ2-7, the V gene TRBV7-8; D is unresolved. CDR3: CASSPWRSPLEQYF. CDR3 nucleotide sequence: TGTGCCAGCAGCCCCTGGCGGTCCCCTCTCGAGCAGTACTTC.